One and the same sample provided the 15 T cell receptor beta chains below, sequenced in a study of CD4 and CD8 cells across lung adenocarcinoma regions. One entry per CDR3 protein, called by TCRdb with MiXCR from the PCR reads. This table holds roughly 18,000 distinct CDR3 sequences, under 60% found once. The specimen sequenced was CD8+ T cells from the center of a lung tumor. Receptors originate from a female donor with lung adenocarcinoma. The CD4 and CD8 labels of this study may be unreliable.

This clonotype has just a few counts. This chain uses TRBV9 with TRBJ2-1, with 7 bases identical to TRBD1. With the DNA end fitting TRBJ2-7 better, the J assignment may be wrong. The length of the CDR3 is 16 residues. Germline-derived CDR1 and CDR2 are SGDLS and YYNGEE. CDR3 sequence (DNA): TGTGCCAGCAGCGTAGTGGAACAGGGGTTATTGCACGAGCAGTACTTC. Protein product: CASSVVEQGLLHEQYF.

This clonotype showed up many times. The chain carries TRBV11-2 and TRBJ2-6, with TRBD2 identical over 8 bases. The CDR3 runs to 17 residues. CDR1 and CDR2 from the germline V gene are SGHAT and FQNNGV. The J segment lost 1 base and the V segment lost 3 bases, leaving 5 bases of the junction unmatched. CDR3 nucleotides: TGTGCCAGCAGCTTTGCTAGCGGGCAATCTGGGGCCAACGTCCTGACTTTC. Translation: CASSFASGQSGANVLTF.

This clonotype was observed at least ten times. The V call is TRBV11-1, the J call TRBJ2-1; the D gene is possibly TRBD2 (6 bases). V shed 5 bases and J shed 7 bases, with 15 bases lying between them. The CDR3 covers 14 residues. CDR1 is SGHAT, CDR2 FQDESV, per germline (reference sequence). The chain's CDR3 is CASSHRWEDNEQFF. In DNA form, the CDR3 reads TGTGCCAGCAGCCACAGGTGGGAGGATAATGAGCAGTTCTTC.

This clonotype rates as medium-sized. The chain carries TRBV4-1 and TRBJ2-5; 9 bases line up with TRBD2. CDR1 and CDR2 from the germline V gene are MGHRA and YSYEKL. The CDR3 is 15 residues long. V gave up 1 base and J gave up 3 bases; unmatched junction bases: 3. CDR3 loop: CASSQVAGEEETQYF. CDR3 DNA sequence: TGCGCCAGCAGCCAAGTAGCGGGAGAGGAAGAGACCCAGTACTTC.

This clonotype was seen just once. This rearrangement joins TRBV10-3 to TRBJ2-7; 8 bases are shared with TRBD2. Germline CDR1 reads ENHRY; CDR2 reads SYGVKD. The CDR3 sequence is 13 residues long. For the CDR3, the DNA is TGTACGACTCGGGGGGGGGCCTCCTACGAGCAGTACTTC. The encoded protein is CTTRGGASYEQYF.

This chain uses TRBV10-1 with TRBJ2-1; 13 bases align to TRBD2. Germline CDR1 and CDR2: WNHNN and SYGVQD (reference sequence). The length of the CDR3 is 19 residues. V lost 2 bases to trimming and J lost 1 base; unmatched junction nucleotides: 8. The DNA of the CDR3 is TGCGCCAGCAGTGAGGGGGGACTAGCGGGACTTCTTTCCTACAATGAGCAGTTCTTC. This gives the protein CASSEGGLAGLLSYNEQFF.

The chain carries TRBV6-1 and TRBJ1-1; TRBD1 aligns across 10 bases. This CDR3 region has 13 residues. In germline, CDR1 is MNHNS, CDR2 SASEGT. V dropped 6 bases and J dropped 10; count of bases not matched to a gene: 8. The CDR3 is CASRAGQGDRAFF. CDR3 sequence (DNA): TGTGCCAGCAGAGCTGGACAGGGGGATAGAGCTTTCTTT.

A remark on this clonotype: This is likely a read error, given that the CDR3 carries no conserved phenylalanine or tryptophan at its end. CDR3 bases: TGTGCCAGCAGTTTTACTGGGGGTTACGAGCAGTACTGC. This sequence encodes CASSFTGGYEQYC. V and J are TRBV27 and TRBJ2-1; D tentatively fits TRBD1 or TRBD2 (5 bases each). The J call may not be correct, given that the DNA end is closer to TRBJ2-7. This CDR3 region has 13 residues. Germline V lookup: CDR1 MNHEY, CDR2 SMNVEV (reference sequence).

This clonotype was counted a few times. The chain employs TRBV27 and TRBJ1-6; D call uncertain. This CDR3 is built from 13 residues. V shed 2 bases and J shed 12 bases, with 11 bases lying between them. The germline CDR1 and CDR2 sequences are MNHEY and SMNVEV (reference sequence). As DNA, the CDR3 is TGTGCCAGCAGTTTACAGCGGCGAGAACCCCTCCACTTT. It translates to CASSLQRREPLHF.

V usage is TRBV7-2 and J usage is TRBJ2-1; 13 positions match TRBD2. The CDR3 is made up of 15 amino acids. CDR1 is SGHTA and CDR2 is FQGNSA in the germline V gene. V lost 5 bases and J lost 7; bases outside the gene matches: 5. The CDR3 here is CASSRTSGSSNEQFF. For the CDR3, the DNA is TGTGCCAGCAGCCGGACTAGCGGGAGCTCAAATGAGCAGTTCTTC.

CDR3 amino acids: CASSSPTGSGLAGGTYNEQFF. The CDR3 DNA reads as TGTGCCAGCAGTTCCCCAACGGGGTCGGGACTAGCGGGAGGGACCTACAATGAGCAGTTCTTC. The chain carries TRBV27 and TRBJ2-1; 16 bases are shared with TRBD2. There are 21 residues in the CDR3. The trim removed 4 bases at V and 2 bases at J, leaving 14 bases unmatched. In germline, CDR1 is MNHEY, CDR2 SMNVEV (reference sequence).

Points on this clonotype: A junction end diverges from the germline sequence, so it may reflect a read error. The V and J genes are TRBV27 and TRBJ2-3; TRBD2 might be the D (5 bases). Germline CDR1 and CDR2: MNHEY and SMNVEV (reference sequence). The CDR3 spans 16 residues. The chain's CDR3 is CASRGVAGGHPETQYF. CDR3 bases: TGTGCCAGCAGGGGAGTGGCGGGCGGGCACCCAGAGACGCAGTATTTT.

The V call is TRBV6-1, the J call TRBJ1-2, with 10 bases aligning to TRBD1. Germline lookup yields CDR1 MNHNS and CDR2 SASEGT. V shed 7 bases, J shed 5 bases, and the junction held 7 bases outside the gene matches. This CDR3 region has 14 residues. The CDR3 sequence is CASKRTGGFYGYTF. In DNA form, the CDR3 reads TGTGCCAGCAAACGGACAGGGGGATTTTATGGCTACACCTTC.

This chain connects TRBV12-3 or TRBV12-4 to TRBJ2-3, with D perhaps being TRBD1 or TRBD2 (5 bases each). This CDR3 region has 13 residues. V lost 3 bases, J lost 6 bases, and 10 bases lay in between. The CDR3 DNA follows: TGTGCCAGCAGTTTCTCCGAGGGGGATACGCAGTATTTT. It specifies CASSFSEGDTQYF.

This clonotype was counted between two and nine times. This rearrangement joins TRBV6-2 or TRBV6-3 to TRBJ1-4, with TRBD1 as a possible D gene (5 bases). Germline lookup yields CDR1 MNHEY and CDR2 SVGEGT. V lost 5 bases to trimming and J lost 7 bases, with 14 bases between them. The CDR3 is made up of 14 amino acids. CDR3 DNA: TGTGCCAGCAGTCACACTTGGAGGGGTGAAAAACTGTTTTTT. Its protein is CASSHTWRGEKLFF.